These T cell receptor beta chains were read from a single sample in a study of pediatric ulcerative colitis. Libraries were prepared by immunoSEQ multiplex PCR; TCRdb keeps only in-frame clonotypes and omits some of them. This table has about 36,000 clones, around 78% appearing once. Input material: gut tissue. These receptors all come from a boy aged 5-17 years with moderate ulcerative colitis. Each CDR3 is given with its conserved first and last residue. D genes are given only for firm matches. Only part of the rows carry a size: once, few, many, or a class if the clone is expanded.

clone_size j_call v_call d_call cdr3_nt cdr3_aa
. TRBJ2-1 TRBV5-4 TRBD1 TGTGCCAGCAGAACAGGGGGCTCGAACAATGAGCAGTTCTTC CASRTGGSNNEQFF
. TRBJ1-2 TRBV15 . TGTGCCACCAGCAGAGATCAGGGTAACTATGGCTACACCTTC CATSRDQGNYGYTF
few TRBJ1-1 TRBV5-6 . TGTGCCAGCAGCTTGTATAACACTGAAGCTTTCTTT CASSLYNTEAFF
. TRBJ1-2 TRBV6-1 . TGTGCCAGCACCCGAGACAGAGCAGCTAACTATGGCTACACCTTC CASTRDRAANYGYTF
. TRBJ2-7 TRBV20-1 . TGCAGTGCTACAGGAGATTACGAGCAGTACTTC CSATGDYEQYF
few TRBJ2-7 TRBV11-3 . TGTGCCAGCAGCTCGTTGTACAGGGTCGAGCAGTACTTC CASSSLYRVEQYF
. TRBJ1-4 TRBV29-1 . TGCAGCGTTGCGGGACAAAAAACTAATGAAAAACTGTTTTTT CSVAGQKTNEKLFF
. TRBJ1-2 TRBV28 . TGTGGGGTCTTAAACTATGGCTACACCTTC CGVLNYGYTF
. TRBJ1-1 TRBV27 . TGTGCCAGCAGTTTATTAGGTGACAGCCCCAAGCCTGAAGCTTTCTTT CASSLLGDSPKPEAFF
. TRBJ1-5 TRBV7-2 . TGTGCCAGCAGCTTAATGCTTCAGCCCCAGCATTTT CASSLMLQPQHF
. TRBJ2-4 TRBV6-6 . . CASSSSGGAKNIQYF
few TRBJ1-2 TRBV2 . TGTGCCAGCAGTGGGGAGGGCTCTAACTATGGCTACACCTTC CASSGEGSNYGYTF
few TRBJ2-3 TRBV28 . TGTGCCAGCAGCCTAAGGGGGGCAGGGAGCTTCCCGACTGATTTT CASSLRGAGSFPTDF
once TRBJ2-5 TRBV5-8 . TGTGCCAGCAGCTGGGCCCTCTACCAAGAGACCCAGTACTTC CASSWALYQETQYF
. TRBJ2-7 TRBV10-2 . TGCGCCAGCAGTGGGCCGACTGTCTACGAGCAGTACTTC CASSGPTVYEQYF
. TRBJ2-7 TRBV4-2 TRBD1 TGTGCCAGCAGCCAAGATTATGGAGACAGGGGCTACGAGCAGTACTTC CASSQDYGDRGYEQYF
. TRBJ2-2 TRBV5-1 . TGCGCCAGCAGCTTGGCCGAGACTAGAATAGCCGGGGAGCTGTTTTTT CASSLAETRIAGELFF
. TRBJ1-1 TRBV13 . TGTGCCAGCAGCTTCGCGACGGTGAACACTGAAGCTTTCTTT CASSFATVNTEAFF
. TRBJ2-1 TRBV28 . TGTGCCAGCAGTTTAAGGGGCTCCTACAATGAGCAGTTCTTC CASSLRGSYNEQFF
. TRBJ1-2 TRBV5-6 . TGTGCCAGCAAAAATCCGTTTAACTATGGCTACACCTTC CASKNPFNYGYTF
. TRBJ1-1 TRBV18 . TGTGCCAGCTCAGTGACAGGAACTGAAGCTTTCTTT CASSVTGTEAFF
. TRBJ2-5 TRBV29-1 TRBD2 TGCAGCGTTGGCAAGGTAGCGGGGGCGGGGGAGACCCAGTACTTC CSVGKVAGAGETQYF
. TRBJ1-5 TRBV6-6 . TGTGCCAGCACCAAGGGCCAGGGCGATCAGCCCCAGCATTTT CASTKGQGDQPQHF
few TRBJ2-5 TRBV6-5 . TGTGCCAGCAGCCTTGGGAGGACCCAGTACTTC CASSLGRTQYF
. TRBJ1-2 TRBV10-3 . TGTGCCATCAGTGGGATTAACTATGGCTACACCTTC CAISGINYGYTF
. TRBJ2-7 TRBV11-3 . TGTGCCAGCAGCCCGGGGACATCCTACGAGCAGTACTTC CASSPGTSYEQYF
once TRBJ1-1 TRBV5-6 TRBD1 TGTGCCAGCGGGGGACAGAGACACACTGAAGCTTTCTTT CASGGQRHTEAFF
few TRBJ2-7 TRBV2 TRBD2 TGTGCCAGCAGTGAAGACGCTAGAGCGGGGGAGCAGTACTTC CASSEDARAGEQYF
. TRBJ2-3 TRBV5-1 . TGCGCCAGCAGCTTGGATGCGGGACCCCCCACAGATACGCAGTATTTT CASSLDAGPPTDTQYF
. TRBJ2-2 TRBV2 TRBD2 TGTGCCAGCAGTAGACTAGCGGGAGGGAACACCGGGGAGCTGTTTTTT CASSRLAGGNTGELFF
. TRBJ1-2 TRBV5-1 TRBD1 TGCGCCAGCAGCCCGGGACAGGGGTTGTGGGGCTATGGCTACACCTTC CASSPGQGLWGYGYTF
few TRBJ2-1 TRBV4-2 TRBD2 TGTGCCAGCAGCCACCCCCGTAGCGGGTACTCCTACAATGAGCAGTTCTTC CASSHPRSGYSYNEQFF
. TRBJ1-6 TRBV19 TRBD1 TGTGCCAGCACGAGGGGGACAGGGTCTAATTCACCCCTCCACTTT CASTRGTGSNSPLHF
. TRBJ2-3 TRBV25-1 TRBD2 TGTGCCAGCAGCCAACTAGCGGGGTTGACAGATACGCAGTATTTT CASSQLAGLTDTQYF
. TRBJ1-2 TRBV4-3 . TGCGCCAGCAGCCAATTCGTCGTTAAGGGGGGCTACACCTTC CASSQFVVKGGYTF
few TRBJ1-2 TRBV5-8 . TGTGCCAGCAGCTTCCCACACTATGGCTACACCTTC CASSFPHYGYTF
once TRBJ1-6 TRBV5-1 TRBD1 TGCGCCAGCAGCTTGGGACCGGGACAGATAAGGACCCTCCACTTT CASSLGPGQIRTLHF
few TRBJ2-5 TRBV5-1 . TGCGCCAGCAATTTACGGGACGGGGAGACCCAGTACTTC CASNLRDGETQYF
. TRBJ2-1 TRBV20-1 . TGCAGTGCTTTGCAGAGGGAGCAGTTCTTC CSALQREQFF
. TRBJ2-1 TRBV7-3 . TGTGCCAGCAGCCTAAACTCCTACAATGAGCAGTTCTTC CASSLNSYNEQFF
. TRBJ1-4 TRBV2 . TGTGCCAGCAGTGAGTCGACCAGGCCTCCGGAAAAACTGTTTTTT CASSESTRPPEKLFF
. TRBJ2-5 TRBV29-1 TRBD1 TGCAGCGGACAGGGCGAAGAGACCCAGTACTTC CSGQGEETQYF
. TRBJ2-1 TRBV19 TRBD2 TGTGCCAGTAGTATAGGACTAGCGACCTCCTACAATGAGCAGTTCTTC CASSIGLATSYNEQFF
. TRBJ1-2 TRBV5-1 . TGCGCCAGCAGCTTGGTCACGACAGGCTATGGCTACACCTTC CASSLVTTGYGYTF
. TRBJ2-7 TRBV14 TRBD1 TGTGCCAGCAGCCAAGGGTCGGCAGGGGGCTACGAGCAGTACTTC CASSQGSAGGYEQYF
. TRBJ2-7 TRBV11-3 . TGTGCCAGCAGCCCCGGAGTGGCAGGGCTCGGCGAAGTCTACGAGCAGTACTTC CASSPGVAGLGEVYEQYF
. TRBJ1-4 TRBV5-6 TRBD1 TGTGCCAGCAGCGGGGACAGGGTTCGAAAACTGTTTTTT CASSGDRVRKLFF
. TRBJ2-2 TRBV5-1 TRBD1 TGCGCCAGCGGCCAGGGGGTAGGCGGCGGGGAGCTGTTTTTT CASGQGVGGGELFF
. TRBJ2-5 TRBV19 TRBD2 TGTGCCAGTAGTATACTAGCGGGGGGACAAGAGACCCAGTACTTC CASSILAGGQETQYF
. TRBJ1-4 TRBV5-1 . TGCGCCAGCAGCTTTTTTTTGGACAGTAATGAAAAACTGTTTTTT CASSFFLDSNEKLFF
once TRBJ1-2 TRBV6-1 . TGTGCCAGCACCTCCCGGGACACCGGCCCCTATGGCTACACCTTC CASTSRDTGPYGYTF
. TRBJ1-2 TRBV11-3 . TGTGCCAGTTCCGCCACGAAGGACGGACGTGTTGGCTACACCTTC CASSATKDGRVGYTF
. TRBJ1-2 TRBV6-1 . TGTGCGCTCCGGGGACTGGGTAACTATGGCTACACCTTC CALRGLGNYGYTF
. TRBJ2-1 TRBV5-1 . TGCGCCAGCAGCTTGAATGCCTACAATGAGCAGTTCTTC CASSLNAYNEQFF